This paragraph reports one T cell receptor (beta chain). Its antigen is currently unknown. CDR1 is MNHEY and CDR2 is SVGAGI in the germline V gene. Losses at the gene ends were 2 bases for V and 4 bases for J; bases not matched to a gene: 6. This CDR3 contains 15 residues. MiXCR was run by TCRdb on the RT-PCR reads, yielding one entry per CDR3 protein. Of about 480,000 distinct CDR3 sequences in the sample, under 15% were seen once. This specimen belongs to a study of response to subunit inactivated influenza vaccine. Study-wide points: New T cells are recruited in small numbers by each seasonal influenza vaccination, according to the authors' suggestion.

The receptor's source is a middle-aged man who received an inactivated influenza vaccine. The V call is TRBV6-5, the J call TRBJ1-1, with TRBD1 identical over 8 bases. The sequencing here drew on PBMCs from blood, taken 35 to 45 days after vaccination. CDR3 nucleotides: TGTGCCAGCAGTTACCCCGGACAGGGCGGCACTGAAGCTTTCTTT. Its protein is CASSYPGQGGTEAFF.